The 5 T cell receptor beta chains below all came from one sample that was sequenced in a study of blood T cell repertoires in COVID-19. Produced via immunoSEQ multiplex PCR; TCRdb's table is partial and in-frame only. The repertoire has approximately 150,000 clones, about four fifths of them found once; the top ten carry 10% to 15%. The sequenced sample was peripheral blood. The receptors were sampled from a man aged 65-85 years who had recovered from COVID-19.

This chain joins TRBV6-5 and TRBJ2-2; maybe TRBD1 (6 bases). The germline CDR1 and CDR2 sequences are MNHEY and SVGAGI. CDR3 length equals 15 residues. V lost 0 bases, J lost 4 bases, and 9 bases lay in between. This CDR3 is CASSYSRGATGELFF. The CDR3 nucleotides are TGTGCCAGCAGTTACTCCAGGGGCGCCACCGGGGAGCTGTTTTTT.

The V and J genes are TRBV6-5 and TRBJ2-7, with no clear D. Germline CDR1 is MNHEY and CDR2 is SVGAGI. V was cut by 6 bases and J by 2 bases, with 17 bases left in between. The CDR3 has 15 amino acids. The CDR3 coding sequence is TGTGCCAGCAGCCCCGACTCTACTCAAGCCTACGAGCAGTACTTC. Protein product: CASSPDSTQAYEQYF.

This clone was seen only a few times. V and J are TRBV2 and TRBJ2-7; 9 bases fit TRBD2. Germline-derived CDR1 and CDR2 are SNHLY and FYNNEI. CDR3 length: 15 residues. V gave up 2 bases and J gave up 6 bases; unmatched junction bases: 8. CDR3 sequence reads: CASSESSAGGREQYF. The CDR3 DNA follows: TGTGCCAGCAGTGAAAGCTCAGCGGGAGGTCGCGAGCAGTACTTC.

This clone came up once. The chain links TRBV18 to TRBJ2-1; the D gene is possibly TRBD2 (6 bases). Trimming removed 4 bases at V and 3 bases at J, with 10 bases between. The CDR3 loop spans 14 amino acids. CDR1 KGHSH and CDR2 LQKENI come from the germline V gene. CDR3 region: CASSQAGIYNEQFF. The CDR3 nucleotides read TGTGCCAGCTCACAAGCGGGCATCTACAATGAGCAGTTCTTC. Full variable domain (remainder filled in from reference TRBV18 and TRBJ2-1): NAGVMQNPRHLVRRRGQEARLRCSPMKGHSHVYWYRQLPEEGLKFMVYLQKENIIDESGMPKERFSAEFPKEGPSILRIQQVVRGDSAAYFCASSQAGIYNEQFFGPGTRLTVL.

This clone has only one observation. This sequence joins TRBV11-2 and TRBJ2-5; 8 positions agree with TRBD2. Germline V gives CDR1 SGHAT, CDR2 FQNNGV. This CDR3 has 16 residues. With 1 base clipped from V and 5 bases from J, the junction kept 9 bases outside the gene matches. CDR3 sequence reads: CASSLGSSGPTETQYF. The CDR3 bases are TGTGCCAGCAGCTTAGGATCTAGCGGGCCTACGGAGACCCAGTACTTC.